The entry below describes one T cell receptor beta chain. The CDR3 covers 15 residues. In germline, CDR1 is KGHSH, CDR2 LQKENI. The V gene lost 3 bases and the J gene lost 0 bases, with 9 bases spanning the gap. Original handling: How many nucleated cells were present was estimated from reference gene primer amplification. Only in-frame clones appear in the TCRdb table, and some are missing; sequencing was by immunoSEQ multiplex PCR. V and J calls and clone size are as listed in that table; D and trimming were resolved from the DNA. The sample lists about half a million clones; approximately 92% were seen once. The data were obtained in a study of blood T cell repertoires in COVID-19.

The V and J genes are TRBV18 and TRBJ2-1; D remains unclear. Sequencing was done on a sample of peripheral blood. This TCR came from a man between 18 and 35 years old with COVID-19, enrolled during active disease. In DNA form, the CDR3 reads TGTGCCAGCTCACCGAGGCCTAGCTCCTACAATGAGCAGTTCTTC. This sequence encodes CASSPRPSSYNEQFF. Variable domain in full (rest from reference TRBV18 and TRBJ2-1): NAGVMQNPRHLVRRRGQEARLRCSPMKGHSHVYWYRQLPEEGLKFMVYLQKENIIDESGMPKERFSAEFPKEGPSILRIQQVVRGDSAAYFCASSPRPSSYNEQFFGPGTRLTVL.